These T cell receptor beta chains were read from a single sample in a study of shared clonotypes between healthy human individuals. Some clones are missing from TCRdb's copy, which holds only in-frame ones; the method was immunoSEQ multiplex PCR. The data contain about 1.1 million clones, 77% of them singletons. Sequenced: memory CD4+ T cells from PBMCs. All receptors derive from a man between 18 and 29 years old in good health. Some clones in this sample may be carry-over from other donors' samples. Each CDR3 is given with its conserved first and last residue. The D gene is left open where the match is weak. Expanded clones are given a class, and other clones once, few, many or no size at all.

V gene	clone size	D gene	J gene	CDR3 DNA	CDR3 protein
TRBV6-1	.	.	TRBJ1-5	TGTGCCAGCAGCACCGGGGCATGGGGCAATCAGCCCCAGCATTTT	CASSTGAWGNQPQHF
TRBV2	.	TRBD1	TRBJ1-2	TGTGCCAGCAATGTGCGGACAGGACCCTCTAACTATGGCTACACCTTC	CASNVRTGPSNYGYTF
TRBV5-4	.	TRBD1	TRBJ2-3	TGTGCCAGCAGCGTGACAGGGAGCACAGATACGCAGTATTTT	CASSVTGSTDTQYF
TRBV6-5	.	.	TRBJ1-1	TGTGCCAGCAGTTATCGCGGGGGCACTGAAGCTTTCTTT	CASSYRGGTEAFF
TRBV5-1	.	.	TRBJ1-5	TGCGCCGGACTCAGAGGAACCCTTCATAGCAATCAGCCCCAGCATTTT	CAGLRGTLHSNQPQHF
TRBV7-8	.	TRBD1	TRBJ1-2	TGTGCCAGCAGCTTGGCCGGGACAGGGCATGGCTACACCTTC	CASSLAGTGHGYTF
TRBV5-6	.	TRBD2	TRBJ2-1	TGTGCCAGCAGCTTTTATTGGGGCGGGAGCTCCTACAATGAGCAGTTCTTC	CASSFYWGGSSYNEQFF
TRBV27	.	.	TRBJ2-7	TGTGCCAGCAGGCCGACTGCCTACTCCTACGAGCAGTACTTC	CASRPTAYSYEQYF
TRBV2	.	TRBD1	TRBJ2-1	TGTGCCAGCACCGGGACAGGGGGCCGAAATGAGCAGTTCTTC	CASTGTGGRNEQFF
TRBV9	.	.	TRBJ2-7	TGTGCCAGCAGCGTAGGGAGAGCGAACGAGCAGTACTTC	CASSVGRANEQYF
TRBV5-1	.	.	TRBJ2-5	TGCGCCAGCAGCCCCCCGAGAGCGCAAGAGACCCAGTACTTC	CASSPPRAQETQYF
TRBV5-1	.	.	TRBJ2-5	TGCGCCAGCAGCTTTGGACAGGGAGGGGAGACCCAGTACTTC	CASSFGQGGETQYF
TRBV2	.	.	TRBJ2-7	TGTGCCAGCAGTGAACGTTCGGGACCCCCCTACGAGCAGTACTTC	CASSERSGPPYEQYF
TRBV7-2	.	.	TRBJ1-2	TGTGCCAGCACGGGGACGGCCCTTAACTATGGCTACACCTTC	CASTGTALNYGYTF
TRBV7-2	.	.	TRBJ2-7	TGTGCCAGCAACCAGGAGGGGTACGAGCAGTACTTC	CASNQEGYEQYF
TRBV5-1	.	TRBD1	TRBJ2-7	TGCGCCAGCAGCGTGGGACAGGGGATGCACGAGCAGTACTTC	CASSVGQGMHEQYF
TRBV28	.	TRBD1	TRBJ1-2	TGTGCCAGCAGGCTCCAGGGACAGCCAGGCTACACCTTC	CASRLQGQPGYTF
TRBV11-2	.	.	TRBJ2-5	TGTGCCAGCAGCTTAGTTGGGGGCAGGGTAGAGACCCAGTACTTC	CASSLVGGRVETQYF
TRBV2	.	TRBD1	TRBJ1-4	TGTGCCAGCAGTCCCTACGGGACAGAGAATGAAAAACTGTTTTTT	CASSPYGTENEKLFF
TRBV5-1	once	TRBD2	TRBJ2-2	TGCGCCAGCCAGCGGGACTCCGCGAACACCGGGGAGCTGTTTTTT	CASQRDSANTGELFF
TRBV9	.	.	TRBJ2-1	TGTGCCAGCAGCGTAGTTAGCGGCTCCTACAATGAGCAGTTCTTC	CASSVVSGSYNEQFF
TRBV7-9	.	.	TRBJ2-3	TGTGCCAGCAGCTTAGCCGGTGACGGAAGGGGGGATACGCAGTATTTT	CASSLAGDGRGDTQYF
TRBV11-2	.	.	TRBJ2-7	TGTGCCAGCAGCTTAGAGGCCGGATCCTACGAGCAGTACTTC	CASSLEAGSYEQYF
TRBV6-6	.	.	TRBJ2-7	TGTGCCAGCAGTTACGCTATGTCAAATCAGTACTTC	CASSYAMSNQYF
TRBV6-5	.	.	TRBJ2-2	TGTGCCAGCATCCGAGGGGGCACCGGGGAGCTGTTTTTT	CASIRGGTGELFF
TRBV28	.	.	TRBJ1-5	TGTGCCAGCAGTCTGGGGGGCGGGGTTGGCCAGCCCCAGCATTTT	CASSLGGGVGQPQHF
TRBV2	few	.	TRBJ1-4	TGTGCCAGCAGTCGGGCCCAGGGCAATAATGAAAAACTGTTTTTT	CASSRAQGNNEKLFF
TRBV29-1	.	TRBD2	TRBJ2-7	TGCAGCGTTAATGGGGCGGGAGGTGACGAGCAGTACTTC	CSVNGAGGDEQYF
TRBV2	.	TRBD2	TRBJ2-3	TGTGCCAGCAACGGGAGGCCGGCTAGCACAGATACGCAGTATTTT	CASNGRPASTDTQYF